This is a list of T cell receptor beta chains from one sample in a study of blood T cell repertoires in COVID-19. Sequencing used immunoSEQ multiplex PCR; TCRdb keeps in-frame clones, though not all of them. This sample carries 200,000 to 250,000 clones, about 86% of them seen once, and the ten largest clones take approximately 14%. Sequenced input: PBMCs or T cells enriched from blood (not recorded which). These receptors were taken from a woman in her forties or fifties with acute COVID-19. Each CDR3 is given with its conserved first and last residue. The D gene is left open where the match is weak. Some rows have no size entry. The others give once, few or many, or a class for an expanded clone.

>-|TRBV28|TRBD1|14|TRBJ1-2
CASRPHRGRKGYTF
TGTGCCAGCAGACCACACAGGGGGCGCAAGGGCTACACCTTC
>-|TRBV28|-|16|TRBJ1-2
CASSFGVQVLRYGYTF
TGTGCCAGCAGTTTCGGTGTGCAGGTCCTTCGGTATGGCTACACCTTC
>-|TRBV4-2|TRBD2|15|TRBJ2-3
CASSSLAGGADTQYF
TGTGCCAGCAGCTCCCTAGCGGGAGGGGCAGATACGCAGTATTTT
>-|TRBV5-1|-|17|TRBJ2-2
CASSFFLPGSNTGELFF
TGCGCCAGCAGCTTTTTTCTCCCGGGGTCGAACACCGGGGAGCTGTTTTTT
>-|TRBV7-2|-|12|TRBJ1-5
CASSLQGEPQHF
TGTGCCAGCAGCTTACAAGGGGAGCCCCAGCATTTT
>-|TRBV29-1|TRBD1|14|TRBJ2-1
CSVENRGENNEQFF
TGCAGCGTAGAAAACAGGGGAGAGAATAATGAGCAGTTCTTC
>few|TRBV7-9|-|15|TRBJ2-5
CASSPTNPGQETQYF
TGTGCCAGCAGCCCTACTAATCCGGGGCAAGAGACCCAGTACTTC
>-|TRBV7-2|TRBD2|15|TRBJ2-7
CASSLLASGSYEQYF
TGTGCCAGCAGCTTATTGGCTAGCGGTTCCTACGAGCAGTACTTC
>-|TRBV9|TRBD2|17|TRBJ2-7
CASSAVRTSGRSYEQYF
TGTGCCAGCAGCGCGGTCCGGACTAGCGGGCGCTCCTACGAGCAGTACTTC
>-|TRBV9|TRBD2|19|TRBJ2-3
CASSPTITSGRENTDTQYF
TGTGCCAGCAGCCCCACCATCACTAGCGGGAGGGAAAACACAGATACGCAGTATTTT
>-|TRBV7-9|TRBD1|14|TRBJ1-2
CASSFETGGYGYTF
TGTGCCAGCAGCTTTGAGACAGGGGGCTATGGCTACACCTTC
>-|TRBV5-6|TRBD1|15|TRBJ2-4
CASTSAGQGMGIQYF
TGTGCCAGCACCTCTGCAGGACAGGGGATGGGCATTCAGTACTTC
>-|TRBV19|TRBD2|17|TRBJ2-2
CASSIIAGGAWTGELFF
TGTGCCAGTAGTATCATAGCGGGAGGGGCGTGGACCGGGGAGCTGTTTTTT
>once|TRBV27|-|13|TRBJ2-7
CASSKGRDYEQYF
TGTGCCAGCTCCAAAGGACGGGACTACGAGCAGTACTTC
>-|TRBV27|-|16|TRBJ1-5
CASRRGRSNSNQPQHF
TGTGCCAGCAGACGTGGTAGATCAAATAGCAATCAGCCCCAGCATTTT
>-|TRBV4-2|-|16|TRBJ2-3
CASSPGSSTYTDTQYF
TGTGCCAGCAGCCCCGGTAGTAGCACTTACACAGATACGCAGTATTTT
>-|TRBV27|TRBD1|15|TRBJ1-5
CASSARTGGVEPQHF
TGTGCCAGCAGTGCCCGGACAGGGGGCGTAGAGCCCCAGCATTTT
>-|TRBV18|-|13|TRBJ1-1
CASSPGGSTEAFF
TGTGCCAGCTCACCAGGCGGGAGCACTGAAGCTTTCTTT
>-|TRBV30|TRBD1|16|TRBJ2-7
CAWSVLRTGGRYEQYF
TGTGCCTGGAGTGTACTGAGGACAGGGGGGAGGTACGAGCAGTACTTC
>-|TRBV28|-|16|TRBJ1-6
CASSLLVGQANSPLHF
TGTGCCAGCAGTTTATTAGTGGGGCAGGCGAATTCACCCCTCCACTTT
>-|TRBV5-1|TRBD1|14|TRBJ2-7
CASTGGQGRHEQYF
TGCGCCAGCACCGGGGGACAGGGTCGGCACGAGCAGTACTTC
>many|TRBV7-2|-|17|TRBJ1-6
CASSLDWFGVSWSPLHF
TGTGCCAGCAGCTTAGACTGGTTCGGGGTAAGCTGGTCACCCCTCCACTTT
>-|TRBV21-1|-|11|TRBJ2-7
CASSKGAGQPF
TGTGCCAGCAGCAAAGGGGCAGGGCAACCTTTC
>-|TRBV7-2|-|15|TRBJ1-5
CASSLATRSNQPQHF
TGTGCCAGCAGCTTAGCGACGAGGAGCAATCAGCCCCAGCATTTT
>-|TRBV7-9|-|15|TRBJ2-1
CASSSLGAPYNEQFF
TGTGCCAGCAGCTCCCTAGGCGCTCCCTACAATGAGCAGTTCTTC
>-|TRBV7-9|-|15|TRBJ2-7
CASSSQGDKTYEQYF
TGTGCCAGCAGCTCCCAAGGGGACAAAACCTACGAGCAGTACTTC
>-|TRBV28|TRBD1|15|TRBJ1-6
CASSGGQVYNSPLHF
TGTGCCAGCAGTGGCGGACAGGTCTATAATTCACCCCTCCACTTT
>-|TRBV5-4|-|14|TRBJ1-2
CASSLENRGRGYTF
TGTGCCAGCAGCTTGGAGAATAGAGGTCGTGGCTACACCTTC
>-|TRBV9|TRBD2|15|TRBJ2-7
CASSPTSGNRYEQYF
TGTGCCAGCAGCCCCACTAGCGGGAACCGCTACGAGCAGTACTTC
>-|TRBV27|-|13|TRBJ2-3
CASRPQPTDTQYF
TGTGCCAGCAGACCACAACCCACAGATACGCAGTATTTT
>once|TRBV9|-|18|TRBJ2-1
CASSVAGESGSGLNEQFF
TGTGCCAGCAGCGTAGCGGGGGAAAGCGGAAGCGGACTCAATGAGCAGTTCTTC
>-|TRBV10-2|TRBD2|15|TRBJ2-1
CASRLAGLSYNEQFF
TGCGCCAGCAGACTAGCGGGACTTTCCTACAATGAGCAGTTCTTC
>-|TRBV7-7|TRBD1|15|TRBJ2-5
CASSLVHTGVETQYF
TGTGCTAGCAGCTTAGTACATACAGGGGTGGAGACCCAGTACTTC
>-|TRBV19|TRBD2|18|TRBJ2-4
CASSIDRTSGRTKNIQYF
TGTGCCAGTAGTATAGATCGCACTAGCGGGAGAACCAAAAACATTCAGTACTTC
>-|TRBV15|-|17|TRBJ1-6
CATSREELASYNSPLHF
TGTGCCACCAGCAGAGAAGAGCTAGCCTCCTATAATTCACCCCTCCACTTT
>-|TRBV3-1/TRBV3-2|-|12|TRBJ1-2
CASSQDVRGYTF
TGTGCCAGCAGCCAAGATGTTCGGGGCTACACCTTC
>-|TRBV28|TRBD2|16|TRBJ2-5
CASSSRKGLAQETQYF
TGTGCCAGCAGTTCACGCAAGGGACTAGCACAAGAGACCCAGTACTTC